Below are 26 T cell receptor beta chains sequenced from a single sample in a study of T-cell reconstitution after alpha-beta-depleted transplantation in children. As it was prepared, the TCRbeta library received unique molecular identifiers. Using its own MiXCR run on the PCR reads, TCRdb lists one record per CDR3 protein. The sample has approximately 400,000 distinct CDR3 sequences; under 13% are singletons. Sequences were derived from PBMCs from the stem cell graft donor, sampled from the stem cell graft. Receptors were obtained from a human donor who donated a stem cell graft to a child with acute myeloid leukemia.

This chain joins TRBV5-1 and TRBJ2-7, with 7 bases that match TRBD2. The V segment lost 4 bases and the J segment 6 bases; nucleotides outside the gene matches: 16. The length of the CDR3 is 16 residues. In germline, CDR1 is SGHRS, CDR2 YFSETQ. Written as DNA, the CDR3 is TGCGCCAGCAGCCCGAGGACTAGTTCACCACTTGGCGAGCAGTACTTC. This encodes CASSPRTSSPLGEQYF.

The chain joins TRBV2 to TRBJ2-2, with D hard to call. There are 14 residues in the CDR3. Trimming cost V 4 bases and J 2 bases, with 8 bases left between them. The germline V gene encodes CDR1 SNHLY and CDR2 FYNNEI. CDR3 sequence reads: CASSGVVNTGELFF. CDR3 nucleotides: TGTGCCAGCAGTGGGGTCGTTAACACCGGGGAGCTGTTTTTT.

The chain is built from TRBV4-3 and TRBJ2-3, with TRBD1 identical over 8 bases. Germline loops: CDR1 LGHNA, CDR2 YSLEER. V gave up 0 bases and J gave up 4 bases; unmatched junction bases: 12. The CDR3 sequence is 18 residues long. CDR3 nucleotide sequence: TGCGCCAGCAGCCAAGAGGATCGGACAGGGTCCATCGCAGATACGCAGTATTTT. Translating it yields CASSQEDRTGSIADTQYF.

The chain joins TRBV20-1 to TRBJ1-5; possibly TRBD1 for D (5 bases). Germline loops: CDR1 DFQATT, CDR2 SNEGSKA (reference sequence). V lost 6 bases and J lost 6, with 12 bases in between. CDR3 size: 12 residues. Here the CDR3 reads CSATTVGQPQHF. CDR3 DNA sequence: TGCAGTGCGACGACAGTTGGTCAGCCCCAGCATTTT.

This clonotype was counted many times. J is TRBJ2-5 and V is TRBV5-1, with 9 bases identical to TRBD1. This CDR3 is built from 16 residues. Germline CDR1 SGHRS, CDR2 YFSETQ. The V gene end was trimmed by 0 bases and the J gene end by 5 bases; junction bases not matched to a gene: 8. For the CDR3, the DNA is TGCGCCAGCAGCTTGGCCGGTGGGACAGGGTTGGAGACCCAGTACTTC. This translates into CASSLAGGTGLETQYF.

CDR3 loop: CASSPRTSGGFPGELFF. In DNA form, the CDR3 reads TGTGCCAGCAGCCCCCGGACTAGCGGAGGGTTTCCCGGGGAGCTGTTTTTT. This chain connects TRBV6-1 to TRBJ2-2, with TRBD2 identical over 10 bases. The ends lost 6 bases at V and 6 bases at J; junction bases unmatched: 13. The germline CDR1 and CDR2 sequences are MNHNS and SASEGT. There are 17 residues in the CDR3.

This clonotype was observed a few times. The genes are TRBV4-2 and TRBJ2-7; 11 bases fit TRBD2. This CDR3 has 16 amino acids. Unmatched junction bases numbered 6, after V lost 4 bases and J lost 1 base. The germline gives CDR1 LGHNA, CDR2 YNFKEQ. The CDR3 loop is CASSRTSGSRSYEQYF. In DNA, the CDR3 is TGTGCCAGCAGCCGTACTAGCGGGAGTAGGTCCTACGAGCAGTACTTC.

This chain uses TRBV5-1 with TRBJ2-2; D not certain. The V and J ends lost 0 bases and 1 base respectively, with 7 bases between them. This CDR3 has 15 residues. Germline assignment: CDR1 SGHRS and CDR2 YFSETQ. The CDR3 region has the DNA TGCGCCAGCAGCTTGGCCTTGTTGAACACCGGGGAGCTGTTTTTT. Translating gives CASSLALLNTGELFF.

This clonotype was detected ten times or more. The chain carries TRBV4-2 and TRBJ1-3; D gene uncertain. Per germline, CDR1 LGHNA and CDR2 YNFKEQ. There are 11 residues in the CDR3. The V gene lost 6 bases and the J gene lost 3 bases, with 3 bases spanning the gap. CDR3 sequence (DNA): TGTGCCAGCAGTTTTGGAAACACCATATATTTT. Translation gives CASSFGNTIYF.

This clonotype has just a few counts. Because the CDR3 is missing its conserved closing phenylalanine or tryptophan, this is likely a read error. The limits of the CDR3 on the DNA are not certain, so only TCRdb's listed CDR3 is given. V and J are TRBV6-2 or TRBV6-3 and TRBJ2-3; TRBD2 was called by the table and not checked on the DNA. The CDR3 length equals 12 residues, ends included. Germline loops: CDR1 MNHEY, CDR2 SVGEGT. The CDR3 protein is CASRDPAGRLEG.

The rearrangement joins TRBV18 to TRBJ1-1; TRBD1 might be the D (6 bases). The V gene lost 0 bases and the J gene lost 0 bases, with 8 bases spanning the gap. Germline V gives CDR1 KGHSH, CDR2 LQKENI. The CDR3 consists of 15 residues. The CDR3 coding sequence is TGTGCCAGCTCACCACCCGGGACACTGAACACTGAAGCTTTCTTT. It codes for CASSPPGTLNTEAFF.

The gene calls are TRBV6-5 and TRBJ2-1; perhaps TRBD1 as D (5 bases). Trimming shortened V by 0 bases and J by 2 bases, and 11 bases separated the two germline ends. The germline V gene has CDR1 MNHEY and CDR2 SVGAGI. The CDR3 totals 16 residues. The CDR3 DNA sequence: TGTGCCAGCAGTTACTCGTTGGGGCGCACCTACAATGAGCAGTTCTTC. This sequence encodes CASSYSLGRTYNEQFF.

The sample holds a few counts of this clonotype. J is TRBJ2-2 and V is TRBV10-1; D remains ambiguous. The germline V gene encodes CDR1 WNHNN and CDR2 SYGVQD (reference sequence). Trimming shortened V by 7 bases and J by 2 bases, and 8 bases separated the two germline ends. This CDR3 spans 13 amino acids. CDR3 protein: CASTPANTGELFF. CDR3 in DNA: TGCGCCAGCACTCCCGCAAACACCGGGGAGCTGTTTTTT.

The chain combines TRBV4-3 with TRBJ2-5, with 7 bases matching TRBD2. Germline assignment: CDR1 LGHNA and CDR2 YSLEER. After removal of 0 bases from V and 4 bases from J, the junction contained 11 bases not matched to a gene. The CDR3 consists of 17 residues. The CDR3 sequence: CASSQDLAGDGRETQYF. The CDR3 DNA reads as TGCGCCAGCAGCCAAGATTTGGCGGGAGATGGGCGAGAGACCCAGTACTTC.

A few counts support this clonotype. V and J are TRBV20-1 and TRBJ2-7; 9 bases match TRBD1. This CDR3 has 12 residues. V lost 8 bases to trimming and J lost 7 bases; unmatched junction nucleotides: 9. In germline, CDR1 is DFQATT, CDR2 SNEGSKA (reference sequence). CDR3 residues: CSTGTGMREQYF. The CDR3 DNA reads TGCAGTACAGGGACAGGGATGAGAGAGCAGTACTTC.

This clonotype was seen more than once but under ten times. The CDR3 loop reads CASSLASLAGYQETQYF. The CDR3 DNA reads TGTGCCAGCAGCTTAGCAAGTCTAGCGGGCTACCAAGAGACCCAGTACTTC. The chain combines TRBV7-8 with TRBJ2-5; 8 bases agree with TRBD2. Germline CDR1 SGHVS, CDR2 FQNEAQ. Unmatched junction bases numbered 6, after V lost 0 bases and J lost 0 bases. The CDR3 consists of 17 residues.

This chain connects TRBV28 to TRBJ1-5, with D unclear. Trimming cost V 5 bases and J 2 bases, with 19 bases left between them. The CDR3 totals 17 residues. Germline loops: CDR1 MDHEN, CDR2 SYDVKM. As DNA, the CDR3 is TGTGCCAGCAGTCCTCCATGGGGTCTTGGTGGCAATCAGCCCCAGCATTTT. Encoded protein: CASSPPWGLGGNQPQHF.

The CDR3 sequence: CSVLGAASYNEQFF. The CDR3 region has the DNA TGCAGTGTTCTCGGCGCCGCCTCCTACAATGAGCAGTTCTTC. The V gene is TRBV20-1, the J gene TRBJ2-1; no clear D gene. The CDR3 has 14 amino acids. Germline CDR1 DFQATT, CDR2 SNEGSKA (reference sequence). Trimming stripped 7 bases from V and 0 bases from J, with 13 bases between.

This clonotype appeared a few times. V usage is TRBV29-1 and J usage is TRBJ1-1, with TRBD1 identical over 9 bases. V lost 6 bases to trimming and J lost 11 bases; unmatched junction nucleotides: 10. The CDR3 length is 12 residues. Germline-derived CDR1 and CDR2 are SQVTM and ANQGSEA. The chain's CDR3 is CSVIRGQGLAFF. Here the CDR3 DNA reads TGCAGCGTGATACGGGGACAGGGTTTGGCTTTCTTT.

The J gene is TRBJ2-5, the V gene TRBV11-2, with 7 bases aligning to TRBD2. Losses at the gene ends were 0 bases for V and 5 bases for J; bases not matched to a gene: 9. CDR3 length equals 16 residues. CDR1 SGHAT and CDR2 FQNNGV come from the germline V gene. CDR3 protein: CASSLEGGFGPETQYF. CDR3 in DNA: TGTGCCAGCAGCTTAGAGGGGGGGTTCGGCCCCGAGACCCAGTACTTC.

In its sample, this clonotype was seen a few times. This chain connects TRBV9 to TRBJ1-2; D is unclear. The CDR3 contains 20 residues. Trimming removed 3 bases from V and 7 bases from J, with 34 bases in between. From germline, CDR1 is SGDLS and CDR2 YYNGEE. Written as DNA, the CDR3 is TGTGCCAGCAGCGACGATGCGACTGATGTAGGTGATGTTCGTAGGGTTGGCTACACCTTC. Protein sequence: CASSDDATDVGDVRRVGYTF. Filled out from reference TRBV9 and TRBJ1-2, the complete variable domain reads DSGVTQTPKHLITATGQRVTLRCSPRSGDLSVYWYQQSLDQGLQFLIQYYNGEERAKGNILERFSAQQFPDLHSELNLSSLELGDSALYFCASSDDATDVGDVRRVGYTFGSGTRLTVV.

This clonotype has more than one count but fewer than ten. The V and J genes are TRBV3-1 and TRBJ1-4; possibly TRBD1 for D (5 bases). The CDR3 has 16 residues. The V and J ends lost 2 bases and 8 bases respectively, with 18 bases between them. Germline V gene data show CDR1 as LGHDT and CDR2 as YNNKEL (reference sequence). In DNA, the CDR3 is TGTGCCAGCAGCCAAAGGGACGGCGACAGCTGGGAAAAACTGTTTTTT. Protein: CASSQRDGDSWEKLFF.

This clonotype was counted a few times. The V call is TRBV7-2, the J call TRBJ2-2; no clear D gene. Germline assignment: CDR1 SGHTA and CDR2 FQGNSA. The CDR3 consists of 13 residues. V shed 5 bases and J shed 6 bases, with 10 bases lying between them. CDR3 protein: CASSLVWSGELFF. The CDR3 DNA reads as TGTGCCAGCAGCCTAGTGTGGTCCGGGGAGCTGTTTTTT. Using reference TRBV7-2 and TRBJ2-2 for the parts outside the CDR3, the full variable domain is GAGVSQSPSNKVTEKGKDVELRCDPISGHTALYWYRQSLGQGLEFLIYFQGNSAPDKSGLPSDRFSAERTGGSVSTLTIQRTQQEDSAVYLCASSLVWSGELFFGEGSRLTVL.

This clonotype was recorded a few times. V and J are TRBV6-2 or TRBV6-3 and TRBJ2-2, with a weak D call TRBD1 (5 bases). Germline V CDR1 and CDR2: MNHEY, SVGEGT. V was shortened by 5 bases and J by 1 base, with 11 bases between the two germline ends. The CDR3 covers 15 residues. CDR3 residues: CASSHVGLNTGELFF. As DNA, the CDR3 is TGTGCCAGCAGTCATGTGGGGCTGAACACCGGGGAGCTGTTTTTT.

This clonotype has a handful of counts. This chain joins TRBV4-2 and TRBJ1-3; D gene uncertain. The CDR3 length is 17 residues. The V end lost 4 bases, the J end lost 0 bases, and 16 bases lay between the germline ends. CDR1 and CDR2 from the germline V gene are LGHNA and YNFKEQ. CDR3 nucleotide sequence: TGTGCCAGCAGCCTGCAGCCGGAGGCGCCCTCTGGAAACACCATATATTTT. Amino acid sequence: CASSLQPEAPSGNTIYF.

This clonotype was seen only a few times. This chain connects TRBV25-1 to TRBJ2-3; 8 bases fit TRBD1. V dropped 7 bases and J dropped 3; count of bases not matched to a gene: 9. Germline V gene data show CDR1 as MGHDK and CDR2 as SYGVNS. The CDR3 covers 15 residues. Here the CDR3 reads CASTQPGGATDTQYF. CDR3 in DNA: TGTGCCAGCACCCAGCCAGGGGGCGCAACAGATACGCAGTATTTT.